Included here is one T cell receptor beta chain sequence, with context. This sample was taken from a study of blood T cell repertoires in COVID-19. Looking at the study overall: Samples taken during acute and convalescent COVID-19 were collected in the United States, Italy and Spain.

Repertoires were generated with immunoSEQ multiplex PCR, while TCRdb's copy carries only in-frame clones and drops some. The table has roughly 320,000 clones, approximately 90% seen once. This CDR3 comprises 15 residues. Trimming left V 2 bases short and J 4 bases short, with 13 bases between. Germline V gene data show CDR1 as SGHDT and CDR2 as YYEEEE. Specimen: peripheral blood. The clonotype originates from a woman between 50 and 59 years old with COVID-19, enrolled during active disease. This chain links TRBV5-6 with TRBJ2-1, with D perhaps matching TRBD2 (6 bases). CDR3 sequence: CASSFEAGKYNEQFF. In DNA, the CDR3 is TGTGCCAGCAGCTTTGAGGCGGGAAAGTACAATGAGCAGTTCTTC.